This entry lists 29 T cell receptor beta chains sequenced from one sample in a study of control samples from healthy donors and cancer patients. Profiled with immunoSEQ multiplex PCR; TCRdb holds only in-frame clones, not every one. The data contain 130,000 or so clones, about 88% of them singletons. The sample taken for sequencing was blood. These receptors came from a man aged 50 or older in good health.

This clone occurred a few times. The chain combines TRBV12-5 with TRBJ2-2; the match to TRBD1 covers 7 bases. There are 15 residues in the CDR3. Germline loops: CDR1 LGHNT, CDR2 FRNRAP. After removal of 6 bases from V and 1 base from J, the junction contained 5 bases not matched to a gene. The CDR3 bases are TGTGCTAGTGGCCGGGACAGAGTGAACACCGGGGAGCTGTTTTTT. This codes for CASGRDRVNTGELFF.

The CDR3: CASSINEIPGDTIYF. In DNA, the CDR3 is TGTGCCAGCAGTATAAATGAGATACCTGGGGACACCATATATTTT. V and J are TRBV7-9 and TRBJ1-3; no reliable D call. This CDR3 is built from 15 residues. Trimming pared 6 bases from V and 8 bases from J, leaving 20 bases between. The germline gives CDR1 SEHNR, CDR2 FQNEAQ (reference sequence).

The rearrangement joins TRBV5-4 to TRBJ2-7; the D is unclear. CDR3 length equals 10 residues. Trimming stripped 4 bases from V and 4 bases from J, with 3 bases between. Germline-derived CDR1 and CDR2 are SGHNT and YYREEE (reference sequence). Here the CDR3 reads CASSRYEQYF. The CDR3 coding sequence is TGTGCCAGCAGCCGGTACGAGCAGTACTTC. The complete variable domain, with remaining parts taken from reference TRBV5-4 and TRBJ2-7, reads ETGVTQSPTHLIKTRGQQVTLRCSSQSGHNTVSWYQQALGQGPQFIFQYYREEENGRGNFPPRFSGLQFPNYSSELNVNALELDDSALYLCASSRYEQYFGPGTRLTVT.

The rearrangement links TRBV7-2 to TRBJ1-4; TRBD1 agrees at 9 bases. V trimming: 1 base; J trimming: 10 bases; junction bases outside the gene matches: 7. CDR1 is SGHTA, CDR2 FQGNSA, per germline. The CDR3 covers 15 residues. As DNA, the CDR3 is TGTGCCAGCAGCTTAGAATGGGGACAGGGTGGAAAACTGTTTTTT. As protein: CASSLEWGQGGKLFF.

This sequence joins TRBV5-4 and TRBJ2-7; a possible D gene is TRBD1 (6 bases). The CDR3 totals 14 residues. Trimming pared 0 bases from V and 3 bases from J, leaving 10 bases between. Germline V gene lookup returns CDR1 SGHNT and CDR2 YYREEE (reference sequence). CDR3 region: CASSLGDTSYEQYF. CDR3 DNA sequence: TGTGCCAGCAGCTTGGGGGACACGAGCTACGAGCAGTACTTC.

This clone was observed once. The chain links TRBV19 to TRBJ2-6; possibly TRBD1 or TRBD2 for D (5 bases each). The CDR3 runs 16 residues. The V end was cut by 1 base, the J end by 0 bases, with 7 bases between. Germline-derived CDR1 and CDR2 are LNHDA and SQIVND (reference sequence). The CDR3 is CASSIVGGSGANVLTF. The CDR3 nucleotides are TGTGCCAGTAGTATAGTTGGGGGCTCTGGGGCCAACGTCCTGACTTTC.

The V gene is TRBV9, the J gene TRBJ2-5, with TRBD2 as a possible D gene (6 bases). Germline V CDR1 and CDR2: SGDLS, YYNGEE. Trimming took 4 bases from V and 2 from J, leaving 21 bases between them. This CDR3 has 17 amino acids. In DNA, the CDR3 is TGTGCCAGCAGCATCGGAGGGGCGGGCGGCTTTCAAGAGACCCAGTACTTC. Translation: CASSIGGAGGFQETQYF. Supplemented by reference TRBV9 and TRBJ2-5, the full variable domain reads DSGVTQTPKHLITATGQRVTLRCSPRSGDLSVYWYQQSLDQGLQFLIQYYNGEERAKGNILERFSAQQFPDLHSELNLSSLELGDSALYFCASSIGGAGGFQETQYFGPGTRLLVL.

This chain links TRBV25-1 with TRBJ2-3, with D tentatively TRBD1 (6 bases). Trimming cost V 4 bases and J 5 bases, with 13 bases left between them. The CDR3 contains 14 residues. The germline CDR1 and CDR2 sequences are MGHDK and SYGVNS. CDR3 amino acids: CASSVGQFEDTQYF. DNA for the CDR3: TGTGCCAGCAGTGTCGGACAGTTTGAAGATACGCAGTATTTT.

This clone was found a few times. V gene TRBV24-1 combines with J gene TRBJ2-7, with TRBD1 identical over 11 bases. This CDR3 comprises 13 residues. Trimming took 10 bases from V and 1 from J; bases not matched to a gene: 2. The germline gives CDR1 KGHDR, CDR2 SFDVKD. The CDR3 reads CATGTGGSYEQYF. The CDR3 DNA follows: TGTGCCACTGGGACAGGGGGATCCTACGAGCAGTACTTC.

The rearrangement uses TRBV3-1 (or the pseudogene TRBV3-2) and TRBJ2-2, with a possible D match to TRBD2 (6 bases). The CDR3 contains 15 residues. CDR1 and CDR2 (germline): LGHDT, YNNKEL (reference sequence). The V and J ends lost 2 bases and 7 bases respectively, with 14 bases between them. The CDR3 nucleotides are TGTGCCAGCAGCCAAAAGACTAGGGGTTTCGGGGAGCTGTTTTTT. Translating gives CASSQKTRGFGELFF.

The chain combines TRBV6-5 with TRBJ2-7; no clear D gene. Trimming took off 4 bases at V and 5 bases at J, with 18 bases between the two ends. The CDR3 contains 15 residues. From germline, CDR1 is MNHEY and CDR2 SVGAGI. The CDR3, as DNA: TGTGCCAGCAGTTTCCGGGTTCCCGAGGCCCACGAGCAGTACTTC. It is translated as CASSFRVPEAHEQYF.

This chain connects TRBV7-8 to TRBJ2-2; D gene uncertain. The CDR3 contains 12 residues. V lost 4 bases and J 8 bases, leaving 8 bases between the germline ends. Germline V lookup: CDR1 SGHVS, CDR2 FQNEAQ. CDR3 nucleotides: TGTGCCAGCAGCTGGACCGGGGGGGAGCTGTTTTTT. It specifies CASSWTGGELFF.

The gene calls are TRBV28 and TRBJ1-5; D might be TRBD1 (6 bases). Per germline, CDR1 MDHEN and CDR2 SYDVKM. The length of the CDR3 is 16 residues. Trimming removed 1 base at V and 3 bases at J, with 13 bases between. CDR3 amino acids: CASSLYAGEVNQPQHF. DNA of the CDR3: TGTGCCAGCAGTTTATACGCAGGGGAGGTCAATCAGCCCCAGCATTTT.

This chain connects TRBV28 to TRBJ2-7; the match to TRBD1 covers 9 bases. Germline trimming cut 1 base from V and 4 bases from J; bases unmatched to any gene: 11. CDR1 is MDHEN and CDR2 is SYDVKM in the germline V gene. This CDR3 is built from 17 residues. In DNA, the CDR3 is TGTGCCAGCAGTTTATTGGTTAGTGCGGGACAGGGATACGAGCAGTACTTC. Translating gives CASSLLVSAGQGYEQYF.

The chain couples TRBV24-1 to TRBJ2-2, with D unclear. The CDR3 is 15 amino acids. Trimming removed 3 bases from V and 0 bases from J, with 7 bases in between. Looked up from germline, CDR1 is KGHDR and CDR2 is SFDVKD. DNA of the CDR3: TGTGCCACCAGTGATGTCAGCGCGAACACCGGGGAGCTGTTTTTT. Translated, it gives CATSDVSANTGELFF.

The rearrangement uses TRBV18 and TRBJ2-1; D ambiguous. Trimming removed 8 bases at V and 2 bases at J, with 16 bases between. Germline-derived CDR1 and CDR2 are KGHSH and LQKENI. The CDR3 extends over 15 amino acids. This chain's CDR3 is CASAEMGQTYNEQFF. The CDR3 DNA follows: TGTGCCAGCGCTGAAATGGGCCAAACCTACAATGAGCAGTTCTTC.

In nucleotides, the CDR3 is TGTGCCAGCAGCACCGGTGGATTTAACTATGGCTACACCTTC. Encoded protein: CASSTGGFNYGYTF. The chain combines TRBV5-5 with TRBJ1-2; D gene uncertain. CDR1 and CDR2 from the germline V gene are SGHKS and YYEKEE (reference sequence). This CDR3 region has 14 residues. The ends were cut back, 4 bases at V and 1 base at J, with 11 bases in the middle.

This sequence joins TRBV7-9 and TRBJ1-5, with D unresolved. V was clipped by 1 base and J by 0 bases, with 1 base between them. This CDR3 spans 13 amino acids. Germline V gene lookup returns CDR1 SEHNR and CDR2 FQNEAQ (reference sequence). The CDR3 DNA is TGTGCCAGCAGCTTAGATAGCAATCAGCCCCAGCATTTT. Its translation: CASSLDSNQPQHF.

The CDR3 region has the DNA TGTGCCAGTAAGGTGGGAGGGGGCACCGGGGAGCTGTTTTTT. Translating it yields CASKVGGGTGELFF. The chain recombines TRBV19 with TRBJ2-2; TRBD2 might be the D (7 bases). Germline CDR1 and CDR2: LNHDA and SQIVND (reference sequence). This CDR3 has 14 amino acids. The V end lost 7 bases, the J end lost 4 bases, and 13 bases lay between the germline ends.

The chain carries TRBV18 and TRBJ2-3, with TRBD1 matching over 9 bases. Germline CDR1 is KGHSH and CDR2 is LQKENI. J gave up 4 bases and V 5 bases, and 7 bases lay outside the gene matches. There are 15 residues in the CDR3. Here the CDR3 DNA reads TGTGCCAGCTCATCACAGGGGGCGCAGGCAGATACGCAGTATTTT. It codes for CASSSQGAQADTQYF.

This clone has only one observation. This chain connects TRBV13 to TRBJ1-3; 7 bases match TRBD1. This CDR3 spans 16 amino acids. Germline-derived CDR1 and CDR2 are PRHDT and FYEKMQ (reference sequence). Trimming cost V 0 bases and J 2 bases; bases outside gene matches: 4. The CDR3 coding sequence is TGTGCCAGCAGCTTAGGGACAGGGAGAACTGGAAACACCATATATTTT. This sequence encodes CASSLGTGRTGNTIYF.

The V and J genes are TRBV28 and TRBJ1-5, with unresolved D. Between the trimmed V and J ends, which lost 7 bases and 7 bases, there was a span of 14 bases. The CDR3 has 13 residues. Germline CDR1 reads MDHEN; CDR2 reads SYDVKM. The CDR3 nucleotides read TGTGCCAGCAATCCTGAGTGGGTACAGCCCCAGCATTTT. As protein: CASNPEWVQPQHF.

This clone was seen once. The chain uses TRBV30 and TRBJ2-3, with 8 bases aligning to TRBD2. The V gene's germline CDR1 is GTSNPN and CDR2 SVGIG (reference sequence). This CDR3 is built from 14 residues. Trimming took 2 bases from V and 2 from J; bases not matched to a gene: 3. In DNA, the CDR3 is TGTGCCTGGAGTCCACTAGCGGACACAGATACGCAGTATTTT. Its protein is CAWSPLADTDTQYF.

This chain uses TRBV7-9 with TRBJ2-6; the D is unclear. The CDR3 contains 18 residues. Germline loops: CDR1 SEHNR, CDR2 FQNEAQ (reference sequence). The V end lost 1 base, the J end lost 0 bases, and 13 bases lay between the germline ends. The CDR3 here is CASSLDVGRPSGANVLTF. The CDR3 DNA reads TGTGCCAGCAGCTTAGATGTAGGTCGCCCCTCTGGGGCCAACGTCCTGACTTTC.

The table lists this clone with a few counts. The V call is TRBV7-9, the J call TRBJ2-1; 7 positions match TRBD2. The CDR3 totals 17 residues. The J segment lost 2 bases and the V segment lost 1 base, leaving 8 bases of the junction unmatched. In germline, CDR1 is SEHNR, CDR2 FQNEAQ (reference sequence). CDR3: CASSLELRGSAYNEQFF. The CDR3 nucleotides read TGTGCCAGCAGCTTAGAATTGCGGGGGTCGGCCTACAATGAGCAGTTCTTC.

This clone was found a few times. This CDR3 is CASSPKSGWNEKLFF. The CDR3 DNA reads TGTGCCAGCTCACCGAAGTCAGGGTGGAATGAAAAACTGTTTTTT. The chain combines TRBV18 with TRBJ1-4; tentative D call: TRBD1 (5 bases). Germline V gene sequence: CDR1 KGHSH, CDR2 LQKENI. The CDR3 length is 15 residues. Trimming took off 3 bases at V and 5 bases at J, with 13 bases between the two ends.

The chain is built from TRBV11-2 and TRBJ2-1; D uncertain. Germline CDR1 and CDR2: SGHAT and FQNNGV. The CDR3 has 13 amino acids. The V gene lost 2 bases and the J gene lost 3 bases, with 5 bases spanning the gap. The CDR3 here is CASSLPLYNEQFF. The CDR3 DNA sequence: TGTGCCAGCAGCTTACCCCTCTACAATGAGCAGTTCTTC.

The rearrangement uses TRBV7-3 and TRBJ1-1, with TRBD1 identical over 7 bases. The V and J ends lost 2 bases and 1 base, in that order; junction bases with no gene match: 1. Germline V CDR1 and CDR2: SGHTA, FQGTGA. The CDR3 is made up of 14 amino acids. The CDR3 region has the DNA TGTGCCAGCAGCTTACAGGGGGGGAACACTGAAGCTTTCTTT. The encoded protein is CASSLQGGNTEAFF.

The chain combines TRBV5-7 with TRBJ1-6; the match to TRBD1 covers 8 bases. TRBV5-7 is flagged as an ORF with uncertain function. This CDR3 has 18 amino acids. V was pared by 2 bases and J by 5 bases, with 12 bases of the junction left unmatched. This CDR3 is CASSLDWWQGADNSPLHF. The CDR3 DNA reads TGTGCCAGCAGCTTAGATTGGTGGCAGGGGGCGGATAATTCACCCCTCCACTTT.